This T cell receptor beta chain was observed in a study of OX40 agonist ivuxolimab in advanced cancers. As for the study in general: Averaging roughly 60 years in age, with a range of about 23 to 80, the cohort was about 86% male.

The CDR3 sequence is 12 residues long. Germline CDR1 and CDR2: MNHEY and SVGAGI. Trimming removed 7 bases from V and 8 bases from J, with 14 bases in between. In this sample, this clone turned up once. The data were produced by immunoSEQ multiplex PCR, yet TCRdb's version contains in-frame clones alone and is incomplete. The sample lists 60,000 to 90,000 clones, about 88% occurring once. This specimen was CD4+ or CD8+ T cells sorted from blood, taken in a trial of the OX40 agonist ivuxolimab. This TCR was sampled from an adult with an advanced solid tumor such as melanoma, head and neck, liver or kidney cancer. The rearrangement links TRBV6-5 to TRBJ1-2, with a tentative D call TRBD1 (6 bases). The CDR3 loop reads CASTTQGYGYTF. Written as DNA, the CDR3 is TGTGCCAGCACCACTCAGGGGTACGGCTACACCTTC.